This T cell receptor beta chain was observed in a study of cytomegalovirus exposure and HLA in healthy donors. Each donor's status was that of a healthy bone marrow donor. CDR3 length equals 14 residues. Germline CDR1 SNHLY, CDR2 FYNNEI. J lost 0 bases, V lost 6 bases, and 2 bases had no gene match. Study-level results: A classifier reportedly called cytomegalovirus status with high sensitivity and specificity. Rarity characterized most TCR sequences, yet some public TCRs appeared in many donors.

Turning to this clone: No antigen is known for it.

Primers included in the PCR were 60 Vbeta and 13 Jbeta primers. The repertoire was sequenced with immunoSEQ multiplex PCR; TCRdb's copy has only in-frame clones and lacks some. In the table there are some 170,000 clones, roughly a tenth of which are singletons. Sequencing was done on a sample of PBMCs. The V gene is TRBV2, the J gene TRBJ1-1; 9 bases fit TRBD1. This clonotype was obtained from a woman in her thirties in good health and CMV-seropositive. The CDR3 loop reads CASSRQGVNTEAFF. The CDR3, as DNA: TGTGCCAGCAGCCGACAGGGGGTGAACACTGAAGCTTTCTTT.